This entry features one T cell receptor beta chain sequence. Germline values: CDR1 LNHNV, CDR2 YYDKDF (reference sequence). The V end was cut by 0 bases, the J end by 4 bases, with 6 bases between. The CDR3 spans 14 residues. The data derive from a study of T cell changes during pregnancy in multiple sclerosis. Using immunoSEQ multiplex PCR, the repertoire was profiled, and TCRdb retains in-frame clones only, with some absent. The sample lists about 84,000 clones; 94% were seen once. The receptor comes from a female donor with multiple sclerosis, enrolled in a pregnancy study. The chain employs TRBV15 and TRBJ2-2; D is ambiguous. This sample comprised peripheral blood, obtained in the third trimester of pregnancy. CDR3 DNA sequence: TGTGCCACCAGCAGAGATGAGCTCACCGGGGAGCTGTTTTTT. It codes for CATSRDELTGELFF.